The present entry profiles one T cell receptor beta chain with its context. What it binds is not known. These data are taken from a study of OX40 agonist ivuxolimab in advanced cancers. The study's findings and limits: Blood T cells, both CD4+ and CD8+, expanded clonally by week 6 at 0.1 to 3.0 mg/kg.

The data were produced by immunoSEQ multiplex PCR, yet TCRdb's version contains in-frame clones alone and is incomplete. The sample yields approximately 58,000 clones, 70% to 90% seen once. The CDR3 is made up of 15 amino acids. Germline V CDR1 and CDR2: MNHEY, SVGAGI. V shed 6 bases and J shed 3 bases, with 14 bases lying between them. The TCR sequence derives from an adult with an advanced solid tumor such as melanoma, head and neck, liver or kidney cancer. The specimen was CD4+ or CD8+ T cells sorted from blood, collected in a trial of the OX40 agonist ivuxolimab. The J gene is TRBJ1-4, the V gene TRBV6-5; D is possibly TRBD1 (5 bases). CDR3 region: CASSQVGDANEKLFF. The CDR3 region has the DNA TGTGCCAGCAGCCAGGTCGGGGACGCTAATGAAAAACTGTTTTTT.